This T cell receptor (beta chain) came from a study of vaccination and CD4 T cells after COVID-19. Study at large: Overlapping peptides of the spike proteins of SARS-CoV-2, HCoV-NL63, HCoV-OC43 and HCoV-229E were used for cell stimulation.

Sequence data for DNA of cultured CD4+ T cells were generated by the Oncomine TCR Beta short-read assay. TCRdb re-called the PCR reads with MiXCR, one entry per CDR3 protein. This sample yields around 15,000 distinct CDR3 sequences, of which approximately 68% are seen a single time; more than 15% belongs to the top ten. The treatment denotes: roughly ten-day PBMC culture with coronavirus spike peptide pools or control peptides (ViraFEST assay). Antigen-specific T cells were expanded with peptide pools by ViraFEST, and TCRs were then sequenced. At days 3 and 7, half the medium was exchanged for fresh IL-2 medium. The germline gives CDR1 MGHRA, CDR2 YSYEKL. V dropped 5 bases and J dropped 5; count of bases not matched to a gene: 15. CDR3 length: 18 residues. To note about this clonotype: What it recognizes is unknown.

The sample taken for sequencing was CD4+ T cells from blood, cultured in vitro. The clonotype comes from a human donor who had recovered from COVID-19. The chain employs TRBV4-1 and TRBJ2-1; 10 bases map to TRBD2. CDR3 sequence reads: CASSTGLAGVIRDNEQFF. The CDR3 nucleotides are TGCGCCAGCAGCACCGGGCTAGCGGGAGTGATAAGAGACAATGAGCAGTTCTTC.